The rows below give T cell receptor beta chains drawn from one sample of a study of blood T cell repertoires in COVID-19. Sequenced by immunoSEQ multiplex PCR; TCRdb stores in-frame clones only, minus some. The sample consists of tens of thousands of clones, around 90% of them appearing once. The specimen sequenced was peripheral blood. Receptors originate from an elderly woman with active or convalescent COVID-19. The CDR3 runs from the conserved cysteine through the conserved F or W. D genes are given only for firm matches. Size tells how often a clone was seen (once, few, many) or the class of an expanded clone, and some rows leave it out.

j_call	d_call	v_call	clone_size	cdr3_aa	cdr3_nt
TRBJ1-5	TRBD1	TRBV19	NA	CASSIDQGDHQPQHF	TGTGCCAGTAGTATAGATCAGGGGGATCATCAGCCCCAGCATTTT
TRBJ2-2	TRBD2	TRBV5-4	NA	CASRRKMGLAGGGELFF	TGTGCCAGCAGACGTAAGATGGGACTAGCGGGAGGAGGGGAGCTGTTTTTT
TRBJ1-6	NA	TRBV21-1	NA	CASKARAAYNSPLHF	TGTGCCAGCAAAGCCAGGGCGGCCTATAATTCACCCCTCCACTTT
TRBJ2-3	NA	TRBV13	NA	CASSLLGVTSTDTQYF	TGTGCCAGCAGCCTTCTCGGGGTAACTAGCACAGATACGCAGTATTTT
TRBJ2-2	NA	TRBV3-1/TRBV3-2	NA	CASSLNTGELFF	TGTGCCAGCAGTCTAAACACCGGGGAGCTGTTTTTT
TRBJ2-5	TRBD2	TRBV5-4	NA	CASSLEGSGGNKETQYF	TGTGCCAGCAGCTTGGAGGGTAGCGGGGGAAATAAAGAGACCCAGTACTTC
TRBJ2-4	TRBD1	TRBV29-1	NA	CSAGQGRNIQYF	TGCAGCGCTGGACAGGGTAGAAACATTCAGTACTTC
TRBJ1-5	NA	TRBV11-3	NA	CARSRVNQPQHF	TGTGCCAGATCGCGGGTCAATCAGCCCCAGCATTTT
TRBJ1-1	TRBD1	TRBV19	NA	CASSSVRTGGYVEAFF	TGTGCCAGTAGTTCGGTACGGACAGGGGGCTACGTTGAAGCTTTCTTT
TRBJ2-5	TRBD1	TRBV24-1	NA	CATSDIGQGNEETQYF	TGTGCCACCAGTGATATAGGACAGGGGAATGAAGAGACCCAGTACTTC
TRBJ2-3	NA	TRBV5-1	NA	CASSPSGTSTDTQYF	TGCGCCAGCAGCCCCTCCGGGACTAGCACAGATACGCAGTATTTT
TRBJ1-3	NA	TRBV7-9	few	CASSLRGGRGNTIYF	TGTGCCAGCAGCTTACGGGGGGGCCGTGGAAACACCATATATTTT
TRBJ2-1	NA	TRBV2	NA	CASSEDRASYNEQFF	TGTGCCAGCAGTGAAGACAGGGCATCCTACAATGAGCAGTTCTTC
TRBJ1-1	NA	TRBV12-5	NA	CASGLSTAEAFF	TGTGCTAGTGGTTTGTCAACAGCTGAAGCTTTCTTT
TRBJ2-5	NA	TRBV7-2	NA	CASSFGTAGETQYF	TGTGCCAGCAGTTTCGGGACAGCGGGAGAGACCCAGTACTTC
TRBJ2-1	TRBD2	TRBV27	NA	CASSKGLANEQFF	TGTGCCAGCAGCAAGGGACTAGCTAATGAGCAGTTCTTC
TRBJ2-1	NA	TRBV6-2/TRBV6-3	NA	CASSSHPATASSYNEQFF	TGTGCCAGCAGTTCCCACCCGGCGACAGCAAGCTCCTACAATGAGCAGTTCTTC